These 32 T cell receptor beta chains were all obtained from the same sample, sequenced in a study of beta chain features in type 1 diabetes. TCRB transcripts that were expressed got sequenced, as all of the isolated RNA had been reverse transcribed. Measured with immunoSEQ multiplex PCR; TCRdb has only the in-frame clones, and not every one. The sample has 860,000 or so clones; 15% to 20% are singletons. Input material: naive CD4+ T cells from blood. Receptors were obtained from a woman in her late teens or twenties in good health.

The CDR3 region is CASSLTSGRRADTQYF. The CDR3 nucleotides read TGTGCCAGCAGTTTGACTAGCGGGAGGCGTGCGGATACGCAGTATTTT. This chain links TRBV7-9 with TRBJ2-3; 13 bases map to TRBD2. CDR3 length: 16 amino acids. Germline CDR1 and CDR2: SEHNR and FQNEAQ (reference sequence). V lost 6 bases to trimming and J lost 6 bases; unmatched junction nucleotides: 9. The full variable domain, rest sourced from reference TRBV7-9 and TRBJ2-3, is DTGVSQNPRHKITKRGQNVTFRCDPISEHNRLYWYRQTLGQGPEFLTYFQNEAQLEKSRLLSDRFSAERPKGSFSTLEIQRTEQGDSAMYLCASSLTSGRRADTQYFGPGTRLTVL.

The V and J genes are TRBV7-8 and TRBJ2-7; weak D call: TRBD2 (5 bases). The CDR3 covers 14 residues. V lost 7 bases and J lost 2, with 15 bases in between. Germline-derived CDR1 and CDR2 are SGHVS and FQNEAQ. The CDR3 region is CASISIANTYEQYF. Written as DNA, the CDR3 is TGTGCCAGCATCTCTATAGCGAACACCTACGAGCAGTACTTC.

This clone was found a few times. The CDR3 loop is CASSFGTGGNYGYTF. The CDR3 DNA is TGTGCCAGCAGTTTTGGGACAGGGGGTAACTATGGCTACACCTTC. This chain connects TRBV28 to TRBJ1-2; 11 bases are shared with TRBD1. The junction had 1 base not matched to a gene; V was cut back by 3 bases and J by 1 base. This CDR3 is 15 amino acids long. CDR1 MDHEN and CDR2 SYDVKM come from the germline V gene.

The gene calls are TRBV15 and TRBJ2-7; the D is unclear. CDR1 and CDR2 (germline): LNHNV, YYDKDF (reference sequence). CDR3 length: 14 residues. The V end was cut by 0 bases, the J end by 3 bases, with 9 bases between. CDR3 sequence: CATSRDLVLYEQYF. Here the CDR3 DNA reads TGTGCCACCAGCAGAGATCTAGTACTCTACGAGCAGTACTTC.

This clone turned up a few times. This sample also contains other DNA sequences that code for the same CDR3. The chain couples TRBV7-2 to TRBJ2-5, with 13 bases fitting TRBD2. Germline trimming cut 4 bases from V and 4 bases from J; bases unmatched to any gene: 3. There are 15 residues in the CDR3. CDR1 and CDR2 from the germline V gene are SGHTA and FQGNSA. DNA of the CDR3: TGTGCCAGCAGCTCCTGGACTAGCGGGAGAGAGACCCAGTACTTC. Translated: CASSSWTSGRETQYF.

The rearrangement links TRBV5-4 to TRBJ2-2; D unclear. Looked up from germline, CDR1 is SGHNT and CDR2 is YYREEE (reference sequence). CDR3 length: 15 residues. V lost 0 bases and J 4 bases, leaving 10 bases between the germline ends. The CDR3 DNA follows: TGTGCCAGCAGCTTGGCCCTACAGTCCACCGGGGAGCTGTTTTTT. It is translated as CASSLALQSTGELFF.

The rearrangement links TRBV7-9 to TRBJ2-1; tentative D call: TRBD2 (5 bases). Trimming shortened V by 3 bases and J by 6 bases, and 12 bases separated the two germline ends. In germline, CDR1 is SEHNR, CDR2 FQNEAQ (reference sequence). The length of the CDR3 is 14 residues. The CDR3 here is CASSLRTAVNEQFF. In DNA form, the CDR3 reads TGTGCCAGCAGCTTGAGGACTGCAGTCAATGAGCAGTTCTTC.

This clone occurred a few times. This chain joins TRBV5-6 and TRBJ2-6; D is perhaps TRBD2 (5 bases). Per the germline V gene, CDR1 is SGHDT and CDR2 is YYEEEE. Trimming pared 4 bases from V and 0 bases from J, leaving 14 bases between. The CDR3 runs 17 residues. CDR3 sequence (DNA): TGTGCCAGCAGCCCCCGGGAAGGGTACTCTGGGGCCAACGTCCTGACTTTC. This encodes CASSPREGYSGANVLTF.

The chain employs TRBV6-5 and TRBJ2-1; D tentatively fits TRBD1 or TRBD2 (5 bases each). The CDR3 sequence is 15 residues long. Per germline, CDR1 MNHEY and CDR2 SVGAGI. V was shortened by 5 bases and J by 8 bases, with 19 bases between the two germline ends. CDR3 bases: TGTGCCAGCAGTGGCTGGGGGAGTGGTCACGATGAGCAGTTCTTC. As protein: CASSGWGSGHDEQFF.

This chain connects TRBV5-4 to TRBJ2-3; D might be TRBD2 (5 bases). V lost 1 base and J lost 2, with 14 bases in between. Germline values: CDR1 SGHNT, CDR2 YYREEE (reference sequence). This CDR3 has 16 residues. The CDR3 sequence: CASSLLIASTTDTQYF. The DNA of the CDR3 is TGTGCCAGCAGCTTGCTTATAGCGAGCACCACAGATACGCAGTATTTT.

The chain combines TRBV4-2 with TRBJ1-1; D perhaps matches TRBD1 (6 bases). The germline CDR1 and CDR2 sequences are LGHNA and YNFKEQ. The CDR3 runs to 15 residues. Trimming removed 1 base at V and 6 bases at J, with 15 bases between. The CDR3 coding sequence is TGTGCCAGCAGCCAAGTCCGGGGGCTTCGGCCTGAAGCTTTCTTT. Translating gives CASSQVRGLRPEAFF.

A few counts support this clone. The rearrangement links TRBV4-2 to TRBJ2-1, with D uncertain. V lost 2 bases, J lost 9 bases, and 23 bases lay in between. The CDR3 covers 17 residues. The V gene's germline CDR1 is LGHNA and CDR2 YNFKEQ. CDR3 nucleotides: TGTGCCAGCAGCCAACAATCCTCAGGATCCCGAGCAACTGAGCAGTTCTTC. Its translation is CASSQQSSGSRATEQFF.

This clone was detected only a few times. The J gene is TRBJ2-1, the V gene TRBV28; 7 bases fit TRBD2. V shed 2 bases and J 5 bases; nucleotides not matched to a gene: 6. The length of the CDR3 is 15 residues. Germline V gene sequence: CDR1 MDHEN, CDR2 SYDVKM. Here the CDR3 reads CASSLGGRADNEQFF. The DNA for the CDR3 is TGTGCCAGCAGTTTAGGAGGGAGGGCCGACAATGAGCAGTTCTTC.

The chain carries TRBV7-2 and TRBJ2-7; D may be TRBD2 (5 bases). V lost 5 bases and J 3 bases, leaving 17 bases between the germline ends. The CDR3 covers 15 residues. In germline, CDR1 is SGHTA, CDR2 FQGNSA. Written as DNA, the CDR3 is TGTGCCAGCAGCCCAGCGGCGTCTGAGTACTACGAGCAGTACTTC. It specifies CASSPAASEYYEQYF.

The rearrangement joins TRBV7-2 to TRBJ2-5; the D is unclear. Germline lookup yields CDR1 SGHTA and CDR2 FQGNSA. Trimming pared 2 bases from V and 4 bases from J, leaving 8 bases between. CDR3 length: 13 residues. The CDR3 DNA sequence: TGTGCCAGCAGCTTAATCGGGTCAGAGACCCAGTACTTC. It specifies CASSLIGSETQYF.

The CDR3 here is CASSPLAGGPYEQYF. For the CDR3, the DNA is TGTGCCAGCAGCCCGCTAGCGGGAGGTCCCTACGAGCAGTACTTC. The rearrangement uses TRBV7-9 and TRBJ2-5; 11 bases agree with TRBD2. The end of the DNA is better explained by TRBJ2-7, so the J call may be wrong. Germline loops: CDR1 SEHNR, CDR2 FQNEAQ (reference sequence). This CDR3 comprises 15 residues.

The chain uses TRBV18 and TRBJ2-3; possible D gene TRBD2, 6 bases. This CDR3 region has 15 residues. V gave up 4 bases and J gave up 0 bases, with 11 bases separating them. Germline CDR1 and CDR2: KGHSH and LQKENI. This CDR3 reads CASSRDWTSTDTQYF. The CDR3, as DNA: TGTGCCAGCTCACGGGACTGGACTAGCACAGATACGCAGTATTTT. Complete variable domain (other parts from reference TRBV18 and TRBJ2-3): NAGVMQNPRHLVRRRGQEARLRCSPMKGHSHVYWYRQLPEEGLKFMVYLQKENIIDESGMPKERFSAEFPKEGPSILRIQQVVRGDSAAYFCASSRDWTSTDTQYFGPGTRLTVL.

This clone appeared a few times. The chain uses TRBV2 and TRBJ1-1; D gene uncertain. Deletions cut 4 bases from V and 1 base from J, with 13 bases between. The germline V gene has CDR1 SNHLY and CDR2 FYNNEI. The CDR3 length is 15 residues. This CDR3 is CASSVEGPQNTEAFF. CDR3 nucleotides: TGTGCCAGCAGTGTTGAGGGTCCCCAGAACACTGAAGCTTTCTTT. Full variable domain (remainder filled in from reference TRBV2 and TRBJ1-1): EPEVTQTPSHQVTQMGQEVILRCVPISNHLYFYWYRQILGQKVEFLVSFYNNEISEKSEIFDDQFSVERPDGSNFTLKIRSTKLEDSAMYFCASSVEGPQNTEAFFGQGTRLTVV.

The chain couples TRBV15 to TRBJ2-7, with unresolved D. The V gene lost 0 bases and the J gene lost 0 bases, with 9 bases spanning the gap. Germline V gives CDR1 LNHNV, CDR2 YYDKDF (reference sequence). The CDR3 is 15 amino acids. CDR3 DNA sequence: TGTGCCACCAGCAGAGAGGTGGGGATCTCCTACGAGCAGTACTTC. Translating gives CATSREVGISYEQYF.

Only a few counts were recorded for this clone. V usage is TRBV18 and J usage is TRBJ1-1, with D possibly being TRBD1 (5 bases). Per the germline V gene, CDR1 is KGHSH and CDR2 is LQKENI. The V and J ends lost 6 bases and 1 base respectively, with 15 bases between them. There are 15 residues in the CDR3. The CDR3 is CASSPQAGTNTEAFF. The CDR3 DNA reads TGTGCCAGCTCGCCCCAGGCAGGGACGAACACTGAAGCTTTCTTT.

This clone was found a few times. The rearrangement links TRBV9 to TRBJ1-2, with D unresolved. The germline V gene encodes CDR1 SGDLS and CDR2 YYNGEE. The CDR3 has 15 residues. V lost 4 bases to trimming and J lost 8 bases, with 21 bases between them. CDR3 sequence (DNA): TGTGCCAGCAGCAGAACCGGGAGATCGGGCGTGGGCTACACCTTC. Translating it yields CASSRTGRSGVGYTF.

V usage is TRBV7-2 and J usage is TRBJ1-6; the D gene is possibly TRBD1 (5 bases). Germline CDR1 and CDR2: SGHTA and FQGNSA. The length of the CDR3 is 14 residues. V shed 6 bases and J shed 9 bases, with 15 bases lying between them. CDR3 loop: CASRPGTRSSPLHF. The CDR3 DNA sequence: TGTGCCAGCAGACCAGGGACCCGCAGTTCACCCCTCCACTTT. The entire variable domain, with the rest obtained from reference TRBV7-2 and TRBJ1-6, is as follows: GAGVSQSPSNKVTEKGKDVELRCDPISGHTALYWYRQSLGQGLEFLIYFQGNSAPDKSGLPSDRFSAERTGGSVSTLTIQRTQQEDSAVYLCASRPGTRSSPLHFGNGTRLTVT.

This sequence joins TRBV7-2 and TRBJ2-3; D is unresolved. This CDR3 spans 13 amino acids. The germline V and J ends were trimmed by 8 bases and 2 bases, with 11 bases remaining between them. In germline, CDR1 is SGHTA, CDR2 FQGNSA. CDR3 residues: CASLRSDTDTQYF. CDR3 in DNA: TGTGCCAGCCTCCGCTCCGACACAGATACGCAGTATTTT.

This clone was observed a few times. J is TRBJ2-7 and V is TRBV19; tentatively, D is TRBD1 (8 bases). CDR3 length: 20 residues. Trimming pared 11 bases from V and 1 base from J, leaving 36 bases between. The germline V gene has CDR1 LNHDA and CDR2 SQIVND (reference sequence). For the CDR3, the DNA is TGTGCCGGAAAAAGGGGAGGGGGACAGGCGTCTCCTTCGAGATCCTACGAGCAGTACTTC. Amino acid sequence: CAGKRGGGQASPSRSYEQYF.

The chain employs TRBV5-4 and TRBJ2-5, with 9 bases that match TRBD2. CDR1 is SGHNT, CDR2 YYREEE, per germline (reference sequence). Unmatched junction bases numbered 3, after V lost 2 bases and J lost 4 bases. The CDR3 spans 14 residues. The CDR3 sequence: CASSFGTSLETQYF. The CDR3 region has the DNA TGTGCCAGCAGCTTCGGGACTAGCTTAGAGACCCAGTACTTC.

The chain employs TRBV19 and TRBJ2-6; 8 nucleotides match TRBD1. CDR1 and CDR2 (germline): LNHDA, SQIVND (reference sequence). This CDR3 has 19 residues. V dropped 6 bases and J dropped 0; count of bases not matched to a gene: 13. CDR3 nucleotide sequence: TGTGCCAGTAGCCAAAAACCCCGGGACAGGCCCTCTGGGGCCAACGTCCTGACTTTC. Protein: CASSQKPRDRPSGANVLTF.

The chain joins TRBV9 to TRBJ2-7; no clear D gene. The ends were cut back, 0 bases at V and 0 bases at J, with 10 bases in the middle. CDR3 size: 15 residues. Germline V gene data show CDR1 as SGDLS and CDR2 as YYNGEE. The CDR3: CASSVDWGPSYEQYF. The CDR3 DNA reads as TGTGCCAGCAGCGTAGACTGGGGTCCCTCCTACGAGCAGTACTTC.

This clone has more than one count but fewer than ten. CDR3 in amino acids: CSAETREKLFF. The CDR3 DNA follows: TGCAGTGCTGAGACACGTGAAAAACTGTTTTTT. This chain connects TRBV20-1 to TRBJ1-4, with D hard to call. The CDR3 totals 11 residues. Germline CDR1 is DFQATT and CDR2 is SNEGSKA (reference sequence). V was pared by 5 bases and J by 7 bases, with 8 bases between.

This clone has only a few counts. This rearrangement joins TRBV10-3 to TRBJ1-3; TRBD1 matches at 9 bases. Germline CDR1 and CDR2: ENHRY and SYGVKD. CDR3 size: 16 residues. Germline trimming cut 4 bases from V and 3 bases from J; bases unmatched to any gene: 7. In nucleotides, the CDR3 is TGTGCCATCAGTGCTCAACAGGGGGCCATTGGAAACACCATATATTTT. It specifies CAISAQQGAIGNTIYF.

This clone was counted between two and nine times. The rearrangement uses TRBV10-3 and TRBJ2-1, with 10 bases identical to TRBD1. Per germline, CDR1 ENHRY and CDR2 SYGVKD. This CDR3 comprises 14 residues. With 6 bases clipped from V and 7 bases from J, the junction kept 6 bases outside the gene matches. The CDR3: CAIRSTGGLNEQFF. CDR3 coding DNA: TGTGCCATCAGATCGACAGGGGGCCTTAATGAGCAGTTCTTC.

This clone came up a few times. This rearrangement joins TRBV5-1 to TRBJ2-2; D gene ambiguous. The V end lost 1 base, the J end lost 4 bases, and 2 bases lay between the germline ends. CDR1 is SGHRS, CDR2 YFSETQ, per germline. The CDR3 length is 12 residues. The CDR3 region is CASSLFTGELFF. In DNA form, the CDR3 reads TGCGCCAGCAGCTTGTTCACCGGGGAGCTGTTTTTT. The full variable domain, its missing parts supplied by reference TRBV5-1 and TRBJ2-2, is KAGVTQTPRYLIKTRGQQVTLSCSPISGHRSVSWYQQTPGQGLQFLFEYFSETQRNKGNFPGRFSGRQFSNSRSEMNVSTLELGDSALYLCASSLFTGELFFGEGSRLTVL.

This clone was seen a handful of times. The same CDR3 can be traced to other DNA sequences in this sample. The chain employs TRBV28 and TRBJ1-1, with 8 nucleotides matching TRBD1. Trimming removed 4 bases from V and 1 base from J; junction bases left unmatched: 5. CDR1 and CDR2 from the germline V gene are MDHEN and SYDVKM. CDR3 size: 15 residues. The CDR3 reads CASSSTGAGNTEAFF. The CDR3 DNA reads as TGTGCCAGCAGTTCGACAGGGGCTGGGAACACTGAAGCTTTCTTT.